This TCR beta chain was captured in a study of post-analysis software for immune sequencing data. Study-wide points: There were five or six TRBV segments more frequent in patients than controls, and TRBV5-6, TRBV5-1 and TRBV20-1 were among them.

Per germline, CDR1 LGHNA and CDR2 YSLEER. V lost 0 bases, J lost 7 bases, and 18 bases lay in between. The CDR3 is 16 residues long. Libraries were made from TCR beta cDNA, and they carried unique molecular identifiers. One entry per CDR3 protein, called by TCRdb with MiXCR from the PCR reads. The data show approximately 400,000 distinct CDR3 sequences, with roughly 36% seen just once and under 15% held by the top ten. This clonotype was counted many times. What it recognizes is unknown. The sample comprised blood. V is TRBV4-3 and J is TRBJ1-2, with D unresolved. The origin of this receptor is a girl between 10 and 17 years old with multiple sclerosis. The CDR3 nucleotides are TGCGCCAGCAGCCAAGATGTGTTGGGGAGACGGCGTGGCTACACCTTC. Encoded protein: CASSQDVLGRRRGYTF.